Presented here are 28 T cell receptor beta chains from one specimen sequenced in a study of cytomegalovirus exposure and HLA in healthy donors. The PCR ran on 60 Vbeta and 13 Jbeta primers. Sequencing used immunoSEQ multiplex PCR; TCRdb keeps in-frame clones, though not all of them. The data show approximately 210,000 clones, about 76% seen once. Sequencing used PBMCs. Receptors were obtained from a male donor in good health and CMV-seropositive.

J is TRBJ2-1 and V is TRBV4-1; 8 bases are a match to TRBD2. Germline CDR1 and CDR2: MGHRA and YSYEKL. The CDR3 runs to 16 residues. V lost 4 bases and J lost 3; bases outside the gene matches: 8. The CDR3 bases are TGCGCCAGCAGCCGGGTTAGCGGGACGGACTACAATGAGCAGTTCTTC. As protein: CASSRVSGTDYNEQFF.

The chain joins TRBV10-3 to TRBJ2-3; 7 bases agree with TRBD1. The V gene's germline CDR1 is ENHRY and CDR2 SYGVKD. Losses at the gene ends were 0 bases for V and 4 bases for J; bases not matched to a gene: 4. This CDR3 spans 15 amino acids. This CDR3 reads CAISESNRGADTQYF. CDR3 coding DNA: TGTGCCATCAGTGAGTCGAACAGGGGTGCAGATACGCAGTATTTT.

The chain joins TRBV6-6 to TRBJ2-2, with a possible D match to TRBD2 (6 bases). V gave up 8 bases and J gave up 6 bases, with 10 bases separating them. Germline V gives CDR1 MNHNY, CDR2 SVGAGI (reference sequence). CDR3 length equals 12 residues. The CDR3: CASAAGSGELFF. The CDR3 DNA is TGTGCCAGCGCCGCGGGGTCCGGGGAGCTGTTTTTT.

This sequence joins TRBV10-3 and TRBJ2-7; D is uncertain. Trimming stripped 0 bases from V and 2 bases from J, with 17 bases between. CDR1 is ENHRY and CDR2 is SYGVKD in the germline V gene. The CDR3 spans 17 residues. The CDR3: CAISESPLRQAAYEQYF. CDR3 DNA sequence: TGTGCCATCAGTGAGTCCCCTCTCCGACAAGCCGCCTACGAGCAGTACTTC.

The V call is TRBV6-5, the J call TRBJ1-1, with TRBD1 as a possible D gene (6 bases). Germline CDR1 MNHEY, CDR2 SVGAGI. The CDR3 loop spans 15 amino acids. Trimming stripped 3 bases from V and 1 base from J, with 12 bases between. The CDR3 region is CASSYSVGANTEAFF. In DNA form, the CDR3 reads TGTGCCAGCAGTTATAGTGTGGGGGCGAACACTGAAGCTTTCTTT.

The chain is built from TRBV25-1 and TRBJ1-2; weak D call: TRBD1 (6 bases). Germline CDR1 reads MGHDK; CDR2 reads SYGVNS. The CDR3 covers 14 residues. V was clipped by 1 base and J by 6 bases, with 12 bases between them. Here the CDR3 DNA reads TGTGCCAGCAGTGAATTTTTCACAGGGCATGGCTACACCTTC. Protein: CASSEFFTGHGYTF.

This rearrangement joins TRBV27 to TRBJ1-5; 8 bases agree with TRBD1. Germline CDR1 reads MNHEY; CDR2 reads SMNVEV (reference sequence). The CDR3 is 14 amino acids. V trimming: 7 bases; J trimming: 6 bases; junction bases outside the gene matches: 8. The CDR3 spells CASNIAGGSQPQHF. The DNA for the CDR3 is TGTGCCAGCAATATTGCAGGGGGCAGTCAGCCCCAGCATTTT.

This sequence joins TRBV5-6 and TRBJ2-6; 12 positions match TRBD2. With V trimmed by 0 bases and J by 4 bases, 8 bases remained unmatched. CDR1 is SGHDT, CDR2 YYEEEE, per germline. The CDR3 runs to 19 residues. The CDR3 here is CASSLALAGGPSGANVLTF. CDR3 nucleotides: TGTGCCAGCAGCTTGGCCCTAGCGGGAGGGCCCTCCGGGGCCAACGTCCTGACTTTC.

The chain joins TRBV6-1 to TRBJ1-1; D unresolved. The CDR3 runs to 11 residues. V was pared by 5 bases and J by 8 bases, with 9 bases between. CDR1 and CDR2 (germline): MNHNS, SASEGT. The CDR3 loop reads CASSTHLEAFF. The CDR3 coding sequence is TGTGCCAGCAGTACGCACTTGGAAGCTTTCTTT.

The rearrangement joins TRBV23-1 to TRBJ2-7; D unresolved. TRBV23-1 is filed as an ORF, its function uncertain. The CDR3 covers 13 residues. V was shortened by 9 bases and J by 0 bases, with 12 bases between the two germline ends. In DNA form, the CDR3 reads TGCGCCAGTATCACTTGGAGCTCCTACGAGCAGTACTTC. Amino acid sequence: CASITWSSYEQYF.

This rearrangement joins TRBV27 to TRBJ1-1, with a possible D match to TRBD1 (5 bases). The CDR3 consists of 14 residues. CDR1 and CDR2 (germline): MNHEY, SMNVEV (reference sequence). V lost 3 bases and J lost 5, with 13 bases in between. The CDR3: CASSLAGFGTEAFF. In DNA form, the CDR3 reads TGTGCCAGCAGTTTGGCAGGGTTTGGAACTGAAGCTTTCTTT.

V usage is TRBV13 and J usage is TRBJ1-5; 10 nucleotides align to TRBD1. Germline V gives CDR1 PRHDT, CDR2 FYEKMQ (reference sequence). V shed 5 bases, J shed 5 bases, and the junction held 3 bases outside the gene matches. This CDR3 has 14 amino acids. DNA for the CDR3: TGTGCCAGCAGCATCGGACAGGGGGATCAGCCCCAGCATTTT. Translating it yields CASSIGQGDQPQHF.

The CDR3 reads CASRLGTAQLTDTQYF. For the CDR3, the DNA is TGTGCCAGCAGATTGGGGACAGCACAGCTCACAGATACGCAGTATTTT. The chain combines TRBV7-9 with TRBJ2-3, with 7 positions matching TRBD1. There are 16 residues in the CDR3. With 6 bases clipped from V and 2 bases from J, the junction kept 11 bases outside the gene matches. In germline, CDR1 is SEHNR, CDR2 FQNEAQ (reference sequence).

V and J are TRBV27 and TRBJ2-5; 11 bases fit TRBD2. The CDR3 consists of 16 residues. Trimming cost V 1 base and J 4 bases; bases outside gene matches: 5. Germline CDR1 is MNHEY and CDR2 is SMNVEV (reference sequence). CDR3 loop: CASSLLAGGISETQYF. The CDR3 DNA is TGTGCCAGCAGTTTATTAGCGGGGGGGATATCAGAGACCCAGTACTTC.

The chain joins TRBV5-6 to TRBJ1-3; D gene ambiguous. Trimming shortened V by 2 bases and J by 2 bases, and 8 bases separated the two germline ends. Germline-derived CDR1 and CDR2 are SGHDT and YYEEEE. The CDR3 length is 14 residues. CDR3 in amino acids: CASSLRGPGNTIYF. DNA for the CDR3: TGTGCCAGCAGCTTAAGAGGGCCTGGAAACACCATATATTTT.

This clone turned up a few times. J is TRBJ2-3 and V is TRBV27; 7 positions match TRBD2. CDR1 and CDR2 from the germline V gene are MNHEY and SMNVEV (reference sequence). The CDR3 has 17 residues. After removal of 7 bases from V and 0 bases from J, the junction contained 13 bases not matched to a gene. The chain's CDR3 is CASISLSSGWSTDTQYF. As DNA, the CDR3 is TGTGCCAGCATTAGTTTGAGTAGCGGGTGGAGCACAGATACGCAGTATTTT.

The chain couples TRBV11-2 to TRBJ1-2; no definite D call. This CDR3 contains 17 residues. Germline V gene sequence: CDR1 SGHAT, CDR2 FQNNGV. The germline V and J ends were trimmed by 0 bases and 7 bases, with 21 bases remaining between them. The DNA for the CDR3 is TGTGCCAGCAGCTTAGATTTGGCAGGCGGGAAAACGGGTGGCTACACCTTC. It codes for CASSLDLAGGKTGGYTF.

The chain has TRBV7-8 and TRBJ2-7; 10 positions match TRBD2. The germline gives CDR1 SGHVS, CDR2 FQNEAQ. The CDR3 has 17 residues. V lost 1 base and J lost 7; bases outside the gene matches: 13. In nucleotides, the CDR3 is TGTGCCAGCAGCTTAGATGGCCTAGCGGGGGTTCCGGGGGAGCAGTACTTC. This codes for CASSLDGLAGVPGEQYF.

The chain uses TRBV27 and TRBJ2-1; unclear D gene. V gave up 2 bases and J gave up 4 bases, with 9 bases separating them. This CDR3 contains 14 residues. Germline loops: CDR1 MNHEY, CDR2 SMNVEV (reference sequence). This chain's CDR3 is CASSLLLEYNEQFF. CDR3 nucleotide sequence: TGTGCCAGCAGTTTACTTCTGGAGTACAATGAGCAGTTCTTC.

This clone occurred a few times. The chain uses TRBV6-6 and TRBJ2-5, with 10 bases fitting TRBD1. Germline CDR1 and CDR2: MNHNY and SVGAGI (reference sequence). After removal of 2 bases from V and 9 bases from J, the junction contained 3 bases not matched to a gene. The CDR3 spans 13 residues. The CDR3 is CASSYRGQGPQYF. The CDR3 region has the DNA TGTGCCAGCAGTTACCGGGGACAGGGGCCCCAGTACTTC.

J is TRBJ2-7 and V is TRBV28; D might be TRBD1 (6 bases). Per germline, CDR1 MDHEN and CDR2 SYDVKM. The CDR3 length is 15 residues. V was pared by 4 bases and J by 2 bases, with 15 bases between. As DNA, the CDR3 is TGTGCCAGCAGTTCACCCGGGACATCTGCCTACGAGCAGTACTTC. Amino acids: CASSSPGTSAYEQYF.

V is TRBV7-2 and J is TRBJ2-3; the D is unclear. The CDR3 spans 12 residues. Looked up from germline, CDR1 is SGHTA and CDR2 is FQGNSA. The V end was cut by 5 bases, the J end by 4 bases, with 7 bases between. CDR3 amino acids: CASSPLSDTQYF. For the CDR3, the DNA is TGTGCCAGCAGCCCACTTTCAGATACGCAGTATTTT.

V gene TRBV6-6 combines with J gene TRBJ2-3; 10 bases are shared with TRBD2. There are 15 residues in the CDR3. CDR1 and CDR2 (germline): MNHNY, SVGAGI (reference sequence). Trimming took 2 bases from V and 6 from J; bases not matched to a gene: 5. CDR3 nucleotide sequence: TGTGCCAGCAGTTACCCCACGACTAGCGGGGATACGCAGTATTTT. Translated: CASSYPTTSGDTQYF.

The rearrangement links TRBV10-3 to TRBJ2-1; D perhaps matches TRBD1 (6 bases). V was clipped by 0 bases and J by 3 bases, with 12 bases between them. CDR1 ENHRY and CDR2 SYGVKD come from the germline V gene. This CDR3 spans 16 amino acids. Here the CDR3 DNA reads TGTGCCATCAGTGAGTCGAAGGGGGAATTCTACAATGAGCAGTTCTTC. This encodes CAISESKGEFYNEQFF.

The gene calls are TRBV7-2 and TRBJ1-5, with D perhaps matching TRBD1 (6 bases). The CDR3 extends over 14 amino acids. V lost 5 bases and J lost 2, with 10 bases in between. The V gene's germline CDR1 is SGHTA and CDR2 FQGNSA. The CDR3 loop reads CASSEQGGNQPQHF. The DNA of the CDR3 is TGTGCCAGCAGCGAACAGGGAGGCAATCAGCCCCAGCATTTT.

This clone came up a few times. The V gene is TRBV7-9, the J gene TRBJ2-7; 8 bases align to TRBD2. Germline V gene data show CDR1 as SEHNR and CDR2 as FQNEAQ (reference sequence). The trim removed 3 bases at V and 0 bases at J, leaving 4 bases unmatched. The CDR3 contains 15 residues. In nucleotides, the CDR3 is TGTGCCAGCAGCTTCGACGGGACTAGCTCCTACGAGCAGTACTTC. Translation: CASSFDGTSSYEQYF.

The V and J genes are TRBV28 and TRBJ1-1; D is undetermined. CDR1 and CDR2 from the germline V gene are MDHEN and SYDVKM. V lost 6 bases to trimming and J lost 4 bases, with 12 bases between them. CDR3 size: 13 residues. The CDR3 bases are TGTGCCAGCAGAAACTCGGGGAGCACTGAAGCTTTCTTT. Its protein is CASRNSGSTEAFF.

The J gene is TRBJ2-1, the V gene TRBV13, with 11 bases fitting TRBD2. This CDR3 has 17 residues. Germline CDR1 and CDR2: PRHDT and FYEKMQ (reference sequence). The junction had 12 bases not matched to a gene; V was cut back by 4 bases and J by 7 bases. CDR3 sequence reads: CASSSRPLAGGRNEQFF. CDR3 bases: TGTGCCAGCAGCTCCCGGCCCCTAGCGGGAGGTAGAAATGAGCAGTTCTTC.